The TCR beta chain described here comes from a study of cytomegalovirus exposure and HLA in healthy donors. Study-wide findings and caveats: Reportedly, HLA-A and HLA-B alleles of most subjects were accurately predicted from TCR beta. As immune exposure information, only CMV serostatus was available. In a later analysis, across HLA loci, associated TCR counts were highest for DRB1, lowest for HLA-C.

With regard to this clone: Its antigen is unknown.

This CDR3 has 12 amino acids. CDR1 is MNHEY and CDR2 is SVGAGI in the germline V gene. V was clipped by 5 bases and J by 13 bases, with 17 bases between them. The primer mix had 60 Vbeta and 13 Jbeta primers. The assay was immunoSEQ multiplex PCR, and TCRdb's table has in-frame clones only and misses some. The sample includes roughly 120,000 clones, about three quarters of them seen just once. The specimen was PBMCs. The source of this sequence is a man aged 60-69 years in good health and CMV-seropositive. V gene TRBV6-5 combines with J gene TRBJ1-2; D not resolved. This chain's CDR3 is CASSNGKSLGTF. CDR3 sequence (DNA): TGTGCCAGCAGTAACGGGAAGAGTCTTGGCACCTTC.